Each of the 18 T cell receptor beta chains below was sequenced from the same sample in a study of cytomegalovirus exposure and HLA in healthy donors. Primers included in the PCR were 60 Vbeta and 13 Jbeta primers. The data were produced by immunoSEQ multiplex PCR, yet TCRdb's version contains in-frame clones alone and is incomplete. The sample consists of some 140,000 clones, 65% to 80% of them appearing once. Material for sequencing was PBMCs. The receptor set was obtained from a male donor in good health and CMV-seropositive.

This clone appeared once. The CDR3, as DNA: TGTGCCAGTAGTATTTCCGGGGATCCTGAAAAACTGTTTTTT. Protein: CASSISGDPEKLFF. The chain recombines TRBV19 with TRBJ1-4; D remains unclear. CDR3 size: 14 residues. CDR1 LNHDA and CDR2 SQIVND come from the germline V gene (reference sequence). Trimming stripped 3 bases from V and 7 bases from J, with 12 bases between.

The gene calls are TRBV4-3 and TRBJ2-3, with TRBD2 identical over 12 bases. V was pared by 5 bases and J by 2 bases, with 5 bases of the junction left unmatched. The CDR3 is made up of 16 amino acids. CDR1 and CDR2 from the germline V gene are LGHNA and YSLEER. CDR3 amino acids: CASSSRTSGITDTQYF. CDR3 nucleotide sequence: TGCGCCAGCAGCTCACGGACTAGCGGGATCACAGATACGCAGTATTTT.

This sequence joins TRBV7-2 and TRBJ2-7; TRBD1 matches 7 bases. Germline CDR1 reads SGHTA; CDR2 reads FQGNSA. V trimming: 2 bases; J trimming: 4 bases; junction bases outside the gene matches: 8. This CDR3 has 15 amino acids. This CDR3 is CASSLSGTVVYEQYF. CDR3 nucleotides: TGTGCCAGCAGCTTATCCGGGACAGTGGTTTACGAGCAGTACTTC. The full variable domain, rest sourced from reference TRBV7-2 and TRBJ2-7, is GAGVSQSPSNKVTEKGKDVELRCDPISGHTALYWYRQSLGQGLEFLIYFQGNSAPDKSGLPSDRFSAERTGGSVSTLTIQRTQQEDSAVYLCASSLSGTVVYEQYFGPGTRLTVT.

The chain carries TRBV4-1 and TRBJ1-2; D ambiguous. The V and J ends lost 4 bases and 6 bases respectively, with 9 bases between them. Germline V gene sequence: CDR1 MGHRA, CDR2 YSYEKL. The CDR3 spans 12 residues. CDR3 amino acids: CASSLPGNGYTF. The CDR3 DNA reads as TGCGCCAGCAGCCTTCCGGGAAATGGCTACACCTTC.

The CDR3 reads CASSITGHEQYF. The CDR3 nucleotides read TGTGCCAGCAGCATCACAGGGCACGAGCAGTACTTC. The chain recombines TRBV2 with TRBJ2-7; perhaps TRBD1 as D (6 bases). With 6 bases removed from V and 5 bases from J, the gap between germline ends came to 11 bases. The CDR3 contains 12 residues. Per the germline V gene, CDR1 is SNHLY and CDR2 is FYNNEI.

The chain is built from TRBV6-4 and TRBJ2-1, with 13 bases lining up with TRBD2. Losses at the gene ends were 4 bases for V and 0 bases for J; bases not matched to a gene: 9. Looked up from germline, CDR1 is MRHNA and CDR2 is SNTAGT. CDR3 length: 19 residues. The CDR3 loop is CASSGGTSGAPSSYNEQFF. The DNA for the CDR3 is TGTGCCAGCAGTGGTGGGACTAGCGGGGCCCCGAGCTCCTACAATGAGCAGTTCTTC.

V gene TRBV29-1 combines with J gene TRBJ2-1; 12 bases agree with TRBD2. V was clipped by 4 bases and J by 10 bases; unmatched bases: 14. Germline CDR1 and CDR2: SQVTM and ANQGSEA. This CDR3 spans 16 amino acids. The CDR3 loop is CSVGPPLAGGPGEQFF. In nucleotides, the CDR3 is TGCAGCGTTGGCCCCCCCCTAGCGGGAGGGCCCGGAGAGCAGTTCTTC.

J is TRBJ2-7 and V is TRBV7-3, with a possible D match to TRBD1 (7 bases). Germline V lookup: CDR1 SGHTA, CDR2 FQGTGA. The V end lost 2 bases, the J end lost 4 bases, and 15 bases lay between the germline ends. The CDR3 consists of 15 residues. The CDR3 sequence is CASSLGGGDQYEQYF. CDR3 nucleotide sequence: TGTGCCAGCAGCTTAGGAGGGGGCGATCAATACGAGCAGTACTTC.

In its sample, this clone was seen once. The CDR3 coding sequence is TGTGCCAGCAGCTCCAATAGCGGAGGGATAGCCAAAAACATTCAGTACTTC. Translating it yields CASSSNSGGIAKNIQYF. The gene calls are TRBV7-9 and TRBJ2-4, with D maybe TRBD2 (6 bases). This CDR3 has 17 amino acids. Germline V gene lookup returns CDR1 SEHNR and CDR2 FQNEAQ (reference sequence). V lost 4 bases and J lost 0, with 16 bases in between.

The J gene is TRBJ1-2, the V gene TRBV9, with a weak D call TRBD1 (5 bases). Trimming pared 10 bases from V and 3 bases from J, leaving 10 bases between. Germline V CDR1 and CDR2: SGDLS, YYNGEE. This CDR3 contains 11 residues. The CDR3 region has the DNA TGTGCCTCCGACAGTGACTATGGCTACACCTTC. It translates to CASDSDYGYTF.

This chain joins TRBV25-1 and TRBJ1-1; the D gene is possibly TRBD1 (5 bases). The CDR3 length is 12 residues. Germline V gene sequence: CDR1 MGHDK, CDR2 SYGVNS. Trimming took off 8 bases at V and 4 bases at J, with 11 bases between the two ends. DNA of the CDR3: TGTGCCAGCGCGGGGGGGGTCACTGAAGCTTTCTTT. It yields the protein CASAGGVTEAFF. Full variable domain (remainder filled in from reference TRBV25-1 and TRBJ1-1): EADIYQTPRYLVIGTGKKITLECSQTMGHDKMYWYQQDPGMELHLIHYSYGVNSTEKGDLSSESTVSRIRTEHFPLTLESARPSHTSQYLCASAGGVTEAFFGQGTRLTVV.

This clone was counted a single time. The chain carries TRBV14 and TRBJ2-1; D not resolved. Germline CDR1 and CDR2: SGHDN and FVKESK. The CDR3 is made up of 18 amino acids. Trimming pared 2 bases from V and 6 bases from J, leaving 23 bases between. Here the CDR3 DNA reads TGTGCCAGCAGCCAAACCCTCTTGAGTAACCCACGCATCAATGAGCAGTTCTTC. Protein: CASSQTLLSNPRINEQFF. The complete variable domain, with remaining parts taken from reference TRBV14 and TRBJ2-1, reads EAGVTQFPSHSVIEKGQTVTLRCDPISGHDNLYWYRRVMGKEIKFLLHFVKESKQDESGMPNNRFLAERTGGTYSTLKVQPAELEDSGVYFCASSQTLLSNPRINEQFFGPGTRLTVL.

This sequence joins TRBV19 and TRBJ1-2; 10 nucleotides match TRBD1. Unmatched junction bases numbered 4, after V lost 4 bases and J lost 2 bases. Germline values: CDR1 LNHDA, CDR2 SQIVND (reference sequence). The CDR3 extends over 15 amino acids. DNA for the CDR3: TGTGCCAGTAGTACCCGACAGGGGGCGAACTATGGCTACACCTTC. Translation gives CASSTRQGANYGYTF.

The rearrangement uses TRBV10-3 and TRBJ2-3; 9 positions agree with TRBD2. Per germline, CDR1 ENHRY and CDR2 SYGVKD. The length of the CDR3 is 14 residues. V was clipped by 5 bases and J by 2 bases; unmatched bases: 2. The CDR3 bases are TGTGCCATCAGTCGCGGGGGGGACACAGATACGCAGTATTTT. It specifies CAISRGGDTDTQYF.

The chain employs TRBV5-6 and TRBJ1-4; TRBD1 might be the D (5 bases). Germline values: CDR1 SGHDT, CDR2 YYEEEE. The CDR3 runs 16 residues. Trimming left V 4 bases short and J 8 bases short, with 21 bases between. CDR3 amino acids: CASSPLGGAREEKLFF. The CDR3 DNA is TGTGCCAGCAGCCCCCTGGGAGGGGCCCGGGAAGAAAAACTGTTTTTT.

This clone appeared a single time. The chain uses TRBV18 and TRBJ2-1; D uncertain. The germline V gene has CDR1 KGHSH and CDR2 LQKENI. This CDR3 is built from 13 residues. V was shortened by 6 bases and J by 6 bases, with 12 bases between the two germline ends. This CDR3 is CASSSSAVNEQFF. CDR3 DNA: TGTGCCAGCTCTTCGTCTGCGGTCAATGAGCAGTTCTTC. Full variable domain (remainder filled in from reference TRBV18 and TRBJ2-1): NAGVMQNPRHLVRRRGQEARLRCSPMKGHSHVYWYRQLPEEGLKFMVYLQKENIIDESGMPKERFSAEFPKEGPSILRIQQVVRGDSAAYFCASSSSAVNEQFFGPGTRLTVL.

The gene calls are TRBV5-6 and TRBJ2-3, with D maybe TRBD1 (6 bases). Germline CDR1 SGHDT, CDR2 YYEEEE. The ends were cut back, 5 bases at V and 2 bases at J, with 12 bases in the middle. CDR3 length: 14 amino acids. The CDR3 sequence is CASSRTATTDTQYF. In DNA form, the CDR3 reads TGTGCCAGCAGTCGGACAGCGACCACAGATACGCAGTATTTT. The variable domain in full, with the rest retrieved from reference TRBV5-6 and TRBJ2-3, is DAGVTQSPTHLIKTRGQQVTLRCSPKSGHDTVSWYQQALGQGPQFIFQYYEEEERQRGNFPDRFSGHQFPNYSSELNVNALLLGDSALYLCASSRTATTDTQYFGPGTRLTVL.

This chain connects TRBV29-1 to TRBJ2-3, with 8 bases fitting TRBD2. This CDR3 contains 16 residues. Germline V gene lookup returns CDR1 SQVTM and CDR2 ANQGSEA. V lost 4 bases, J lost 5 bases, and 14 bases stayed unmatched. The CDR3 is CSVVAPLGRAEDTQYF. The CDR3 DNA sequence: TGCAGCGTTGTTGCCCCTCTCGGGAGGGCCGAAGATACGCAGTATTTT.